The 18 T cell receptor beta chains listed next were all sequenced from one sample in a study of shared clonotypes between healthy human individuals. TCRdb's table, derived via immunoSEQ multiplex PCR, lists solely in-frame clones and lacks some. The repertoire holds 150,000 to 200,000 clones, with 65% to 70% as singletons. Sequencing was performed on memory CD4+ T cells sorted from blood. Subset meaning: CD45RA-negative fraction. These receptor sequences come from a man aged 25-45 years in good health.

This clone has more than one count but fewer than ten. The rearrangement joins TRBV6-1 to TRBJ2-2; D is unresolved. Germline lookup yields CDR1 MNHNS and CDR2 SASEGT. The length of the CDR3 is 14 residues. The ends were cut back, 0 bases at V and 6 bases at J, with 8 bases in the middle. This chain's CDR3 is CASSEAVQAGELFF. For the CDR3, the DNA is TGTGCCAGCAGTGAAGCTGTTCAGGCCGGGGAGCTGTTTTTT.

In this sample, this clone turned up many times. The CDR3 loop reads CASSRQAYSNQPQHF. For the CDR3, the DNA is TGTGCCAGCAGTCGACAGGCTTATAGCAATCAGCCCCAGCATTTT. The gene calls are TRBV2 and TRBJ1-5; tentative D call: TRBD1 (6 bases). CDR3 length equals 15 residues. The V and J ends lost 5 bases and 0 bases respectively, with 11 bases between them. CDR1 SNHLY and CDR2 FYNNEI come from the germline V gene.

The V call is TRBV15, the J call TRBJ2-5, with 12 positions matching TRBD2. CDR1 is LNHNV and CDR2 is YYDKDF in the germline V gene (reference sequence). The J segment lost 1 base and the V segment lost 1 base, leaving 4 bases of the junction unmatched. The CDR3 runs to 17 residues. The CDR3 DNA follows: TGTGCCACCAGCAGAGGGGGGACTAGCGGGCGCCAAGAGACCCAGTACTTC. The encoded protein is CATSRGGTSGRQETQYF.

The rearrangement links TRBV6-6 to TRBJ1-3; D perhaps matches TRBD1 (6 bases). Germline CDR1 reads MNHNY; CDR2 reads SVGAGI (reference sequence). Trimming took 1 base from V and 3 from J, leaving 10 bases between them. The CDR3 runs 15 residues. The CDR3 sequence is CASSYWGARGNTIYF. Here the CDR3 DNA reads TGTGCCAGCAGTTACTGGGGGGCGCGTGGAAACACCATATATTTT.

The chain joins TRBV2 to TRBJ2-1; 8 nucleotides line up with TRBD2. The CDR3 contains 17 residues. J gave up 3 bases and V 7 bases, and 14 bases lay outside the gene matches. The V gene's germline CDR1 is SNHLY and CDR2 FYNNEI. In DNA form, the CDR3 reads TGTGCCAGCAAGCGTCGGGTTCTAGCGGGTAACTACAATGAGCAGTTCTTC. Translation: CASKRRVLAGNYNEQFF. The whole variable domain, remainder taken from reference TRBV2 and TRBJ2-1, is EPEVTQTPSHQVTQMGQEVILRCVPISNHLYFYWYRQILGQKVEFLVSFYNNEISEKSEIFDDQFSVERPDGSNFTLKIRSTKLEDSAMYFCASKRRVLAGNYNEQFFGPGTRLTVL.

The chain joins TRBV19 to TRBJ2-1; TRBD2 aligns across 9 bases. V was pared by 11 bases and J by 2 bases, with 4 bases of the junction left unmatched. The CDR3 totals 13 residues. Germline V gives CDR1 LNHDA, CDR2 SQIVND (reference sequence). CDR3 DNA: TGTGCCTCCGGGACTAGCACCTACAATGAGCAGTTCTTC. Protein: CASGTSTYNEQFF.

The sample holds a few counts of this clone. This sequence joins TRBV2 and TRBJ2-1, with 10 nucleotides matching TRBD2. J was trimmed by 9 bases and V by 3 bases; bases with no gene match: 5. This CDR3 comprises 14 residues. CDR1 is SNHLY and CDR2 is FYNNEI in the germline V gene. In DNA, the CDR3 is TGTGCCAGCAGTGAGACTAGCGGGTTGCTTGAGCAGTTCTTC. Translating it yields CASSETSGLLEQFF. The full variable domain, completed using reference TRBV2 and TRBJ2-1, is EPEVTQTPSHQVTQMGQEVILRCVPISNHLYFYWYRQILGQKVEFLVSFYNNEISEKSEIFDDQFSVERPDGSNFTLKIRSTKLEDSAMYFCASSETSGLLEQFFGPGTRLTVL.

V gene TRBV5-1 combines with J gene TRBJ1-2, with D perhaps TRBD1 (5 bases). Per germline, CDR1 SGHRS and CDR2 YFSETQ. V shed 4 bases and J shed 4 bases, with 8 bases lying between them. The CDR3 contains 12 residues. The CDR3 here is CASSTDSYGYTF. The CDR3 DNA reads as TGCGCCAGCAGCACCGACAGCTATGGCTACACCTTC.

This sequence joins TRBV9 and TRBJ2-3; D ambiguous. The germline CDR1 and CDR2 sequences are SGDLS and YYNGEE. Trimming pared 2 bases from V and 6 bases from J, leaving 22 bases between. The CDR3 consists of 17 residues. The CDR3 region is CASSVEPDIRSADTQYF. The CDR3 nucleotides read TGTGCCAGCAGCGTGGAACCGGATATCCGTTCCGCTGATACGCAGTATTTT.

This rearrangement joins TRBV6-5 to TRBJ1-2; D perhaps matches TRBD1 (6 bases). Germline CDR1 MNHEY, CDR2 SVGAGI. CDR3 length equals 15 residues. Trimming pared 5 bases from V and 2 bases from J, leaving 15 bases between. This CDR3 reads CASSQGIRGNYGYTF. CDR3 DNA sequence: TGTGCCAGCAGTCAAGGGATAAGGGGGAACTATGGCTACACCTTC.

This chain links TRBV5-5 with TRBJ2-1, with 9 positions matching TRBD1. Trimming removed 1 base from V and 3 bases from J; junction bases left unmatched: 5. The germline CDR1 and CDR2 sequences are SGHKS and YYEKEE (reference sequence). The CDR3 is 16 amino acids. Written as DNA, the CDR3 is TGTGCCAGCAGCTTGCACGCGACAGGGGGCTACAATGAGCAGTTCTTC. It translates to CASSLHATGGYNEQFF.

Regarding this clone: The junction and the germline gene differ at one end; a read error may be behind it. The chain links TRBV7-7 to TRBJ2-1; D could derive from TRBD1 or TRBD2 (6 bases each). The CDR3 covers 15 residues. In germline, CDR1 is SSHAT, CDR2 FNYEAQ (reference sequence). DNA of the CDR3: TGTGCTAGCAGCCCGGGGGCGGGCTCCTACAATGAGCAGTTCTTC. It encodes CASSPGAGSYNEQFF.

J is TRBJ1-2 and V is TRBV15, with 7 bases matching TRBD1. Looked up from germline, CDR1 is LNHNV and CDR2 is YYDKDF (reference sequence). V lost 6 bases and J lost 0; bases outside the gene matches: 4. This CDR3 contains 14 residues. The CDR3 here is CATRRDRANYGYTF. In DNA form, the CDR3 reads TGTGCCACCAGGCGGGACAGAGCTAACTATGGCTACACCTTC.

The chain is built from TRBV6-5 and TRBJ2-3; either TRBD1 or TRBD2 may fit D (6 bases each). The germline gives CDR1 MNHEY, CDR2 SVGAGI. This CDR3 contains 15 residues. V lost 2 bases to trimming and J lost 6 bases, with 15 bases between them. The CDR3 loop reads CASSYRGAVSDTQYF. As DNA, the CDR3 is TGTGCCAGCAGTTACAGGGGGGCAGTCTCCGATACGCAGTATTTT.

This clone was detected only once. A much larger clone differs from this one at a single base, so this may be a read error. V and J are TRBV6-6 and TRBJ1-1; D perhaps matches TRBD1 (5 bases). The CDR3 has 13 residues. The germline V gene encodes CDR1 MNHNY and CDR2 SVGAGI (reference sequence). The CDR3 loop is CVSSYLGATEAFF. CDR3 DNA sequence: TGTGTCAGCAGTTACCTAGGGGCCACTGAAGCTTTCTTT.

The CDR3 DNA sequence: TGCGCCAGCAGTCAATCCCTCTCTGGGCTAGCGGGAGTGAGTTCCACCGGGGAGCTGTTTTTT. This translates into CASSQSLSGLAGVSSTGELFF. The chain carries TRBV23-1 and TRBJ2-2; 10 positions agree with TRBD2. TRBV23-1 is an ORF, with its function uncertain. V lost 0 bases, J lost 4 bases, and 17 bases stayed unmatched. The CDR3 extends over 21 amino acids.

The V gene is TRBV7-2, the J gene TRBJ2-3, with 9 bases lining up with TRBD2. The CDR3 length is 17 residues. Per the germline V gene, CDR1 is SGHTA and CDR2 is FQGNSA. The V segment lost 1 base and the J segment 6 bases; nucleotides outside the gene matches: 11. CDR3 in DNA: TGTGCCAGCAGCTTAGTAGGGAAGAGCGGGAGGCCGGATACGCAGTATTTT. Residues: CASSLVGKSGRPDTQYF.

This chain links TRBV5-1 with TRBJ2-5; the match to TRBD2 covers 7 bases. The length of the CDR3 is 13 residues. V gave up 4 bases and J gave up 5 bases; unmatched junction bases: 5. CDR1 is SGHRS, CDR2 YFSETQ, per germline. As DNA, the CDR3 is TGCGCCAGCAGCCAGGTGGGAGGGGAGACCCAGTACTTC. This encodes CASSQVGGETQYF.